Presented here are 6 T cell receptor beta chains from one specimen sequenced in a study of T cells in Graves' hyperthyroidism and ophthalmopathy. RNA transcripts provided the source from which TCR beta CDR3 regions were amplified. The TCR CDR3 first-round RT-PCR relied on the HTBI primer set. In TCRdb, the multiplex PCR reads were re-called with MiXCR into one record per CDR3 protein. The table includes under 700,000 distinct CDR3 sequences, around 15% detected once. The specimen sequenced was blood. The receptor source for this set is a woman younger than 30 with Graves' hyperthyroidism.

Only a few counts were recorded for this clonotype. The chain has TRBV5-8 and TRBJ2-5; D possibly corresponds to TRBD2 (6 bases). CDR3 length: 13 residues. Germline V lookup: CDR1 SGHTS, CDR2 YDEGEE. V lost 0 bases and J 6 bases, leaving 9 bases between the germline ends. CDR3 in DNA: TGTGCCAGCAGCTTGGACGGCGGGAAGACCCAGTACTTC. Amino acid sequence: CASSLDGGKTQYF.

Many counts were recorded for this clonotype. V usage is TRBV30 and J usage is TRBJ2-3; D gene uncertain. CDR3 length: 12 residues. Per germline, CDR1 GTSNPN and CDR2 SVGIG (reference sequence). V gave up 3 bases and J gave up 4 bases, with 8 bases separating them. Written as DNA, the CDR3 is TGTGCCTGGAGCTCGACGCCAGATACGCAGTATTTT. Translated: CAWSSTPDTQYF. The complete variable domain, with remaining parts taken from reference TRBV30 and TRBJ2-3, reads SQTIHQWPATLVQPVGSPLSLECTVEGTSNPNLYWYRQAAGRGLQLLFYSVGIGQISSEVPQNLSASRPQDRQFILSSKKLLLSDSGFYLCAWSSTPDTQYFGPGTRLTVL.

This clonotype was picked up a small number of times. The chain links TRBV2 to TRBJ2-7; 7 nucleotides line up with TRBD1. Germline CDR1 and CDR2: SNHLY and FYNNEI. The length of the CDR3 is 15 residues. The trim removed 3 bases at V and 0 bases at J, leaving 5 bases unmatched. The CDR3 here is CASSDPGTVSYEQYF. The CDR3 coding sequence is TGTGCCAGCAGTGATCCCGGGACAGTCTCCTACGAGCAGTACTTC.

This clonotype was seen a few times. The rearrangement joins TRBV14 to TRBJ1-5; no clear D. The V and J ends lost 1 base and 0 bases respectively, with 10 bases between them. Germline V gene data show CDR1 as SGHDN and CDR2 as FVKESK. The CDR3 spans 16 residues. The CDR3 coding sequence is TGTGCCAGCAGCCAAGTAGGTCGGGTTAGCAATCAGCCCCAGCATTTT. As protein: CASSQVGRVSNQPQHF.

V and J are TRBV6-1 and TRBJ2-1; 11 bases match TRBD2. V was clipped by 5 bases and J by 6 bases; unmatched bases: 6. Germline lookup yields CDR1 MNHNS and CDR2 SASEGT. There are 15 residues in the CDR3. The CDR3: CASSFSSGRINEQFF. CDR3 in DNA: TGTGCCAGCAGTTTCTCTAGCGGGAGGATCAATGAGCAGTTCTTC.

There are many counts of this clonotype. J is TRBJ1-5 and V is TRBV20-1; 7 nucleotides match TRBD1. Per the germline V gene, CDR1 is DFQATT and CDR2 is SNEGSKA (reference sequence). Trimming removed 6 bases from V and 0 bases from J; junction bases left unmatched: 5. This CDR3 has 14 residues. CDR3 sequence reads: CSAAGQYSNQPQHF. Here the CDR3 DNA reads TGCAGTGCGGCGGGACAGTATAGCAATCAGCCCCAGCATTTT.